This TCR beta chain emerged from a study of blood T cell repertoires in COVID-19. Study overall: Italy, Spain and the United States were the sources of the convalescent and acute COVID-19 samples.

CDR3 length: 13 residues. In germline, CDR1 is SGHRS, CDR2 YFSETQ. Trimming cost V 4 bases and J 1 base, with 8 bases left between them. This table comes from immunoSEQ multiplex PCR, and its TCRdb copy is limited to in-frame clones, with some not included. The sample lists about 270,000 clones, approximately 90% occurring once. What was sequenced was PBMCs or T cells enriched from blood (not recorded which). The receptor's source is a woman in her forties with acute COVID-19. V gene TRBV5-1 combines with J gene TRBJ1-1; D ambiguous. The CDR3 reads CASSTTKNTEAFF. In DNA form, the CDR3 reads TGCGCCAGCAGCACGACAAAGAACACTGAAGCTTTCTTT.